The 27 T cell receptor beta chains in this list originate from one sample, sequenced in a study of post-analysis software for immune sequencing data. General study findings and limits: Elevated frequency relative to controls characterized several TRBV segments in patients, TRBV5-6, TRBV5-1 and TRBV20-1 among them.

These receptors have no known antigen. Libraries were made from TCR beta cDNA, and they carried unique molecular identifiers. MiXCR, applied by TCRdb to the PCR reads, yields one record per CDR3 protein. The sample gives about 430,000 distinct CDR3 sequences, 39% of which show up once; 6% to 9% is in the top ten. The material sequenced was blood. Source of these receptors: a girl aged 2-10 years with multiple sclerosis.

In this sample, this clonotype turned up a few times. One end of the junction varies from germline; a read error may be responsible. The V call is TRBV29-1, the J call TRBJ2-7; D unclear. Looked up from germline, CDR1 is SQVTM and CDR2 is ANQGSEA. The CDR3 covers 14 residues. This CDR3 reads CSVEVGVRAYKQYF. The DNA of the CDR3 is TGCAGCGTTGAAGTTGGGGTCAGAGCCTACAAGCAGTACTTC.

The CDR3 sequence: CASSASGSPYEQYF. In DNA, the CDR3 is TGTGCCAGCAGCGCTTCGGGGTCCCCCTACGAGCAGTACTTC. V gene TRBV7-8 combines with J gene TRBJ2-7, with a tentative D call TRBD2 (5 bases). The CDR3 is made up of 14 amino acids. Trimming cost V 5 bases and J 2 bases, with 13 bases left between them. Germline assignment: CDR1 SGHVS and CDR2 FQNEAQ.

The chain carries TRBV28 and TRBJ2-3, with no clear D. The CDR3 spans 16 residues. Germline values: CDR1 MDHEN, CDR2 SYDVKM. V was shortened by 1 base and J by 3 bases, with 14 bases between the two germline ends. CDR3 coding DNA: TGTGCCAGCAGTTTATTTGAACCACCGGTGACAGATACGCAGTATTTT. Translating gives CASSLFEPPVTDTQYF.

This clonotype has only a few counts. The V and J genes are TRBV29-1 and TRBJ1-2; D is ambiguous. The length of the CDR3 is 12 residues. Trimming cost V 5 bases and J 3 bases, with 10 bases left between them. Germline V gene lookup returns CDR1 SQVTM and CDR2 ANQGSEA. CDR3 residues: CSVTRAYYGYTF. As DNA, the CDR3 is TGCAGCGTTACTAGGGCTTACTATGGCTACACCTTC.

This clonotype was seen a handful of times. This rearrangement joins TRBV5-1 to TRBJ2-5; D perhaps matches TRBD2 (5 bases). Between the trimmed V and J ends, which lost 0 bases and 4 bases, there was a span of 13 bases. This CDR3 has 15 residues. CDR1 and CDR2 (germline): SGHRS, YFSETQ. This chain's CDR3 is CASSLGPLEGETQYF. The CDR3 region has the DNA TGCGCCAGCAGCTTGGGTCCACTAGAGGGAGAGACCCAGTACTTC. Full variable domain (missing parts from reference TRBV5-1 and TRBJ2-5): KAGVTQTPRYLIKTRGQQVTLSCSPISGHRSVSWYQQTPGQGLQFLFEYFSETQRNKGNFPGRFSGRQFSNSRSEMNVSTLELGDSALYLCASSLGPLEGETQYFGPGTRLLVL.

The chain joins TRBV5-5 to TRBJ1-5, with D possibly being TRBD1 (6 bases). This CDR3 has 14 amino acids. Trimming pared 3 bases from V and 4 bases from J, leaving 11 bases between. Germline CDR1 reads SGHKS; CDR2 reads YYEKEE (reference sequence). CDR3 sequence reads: CASSWWTENQPQHF. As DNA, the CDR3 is TGTGCCAGCAGCTGGTGGACAGAAAATCAGCCCCAGCATTTT.

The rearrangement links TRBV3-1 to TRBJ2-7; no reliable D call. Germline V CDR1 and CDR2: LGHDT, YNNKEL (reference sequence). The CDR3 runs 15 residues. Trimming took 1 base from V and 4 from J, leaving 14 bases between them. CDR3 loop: CASSQGPNKLYEQYF. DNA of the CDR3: TGTGCCAGCAGCCAAGGCCCTAATAAATTGTACGAGCAGTACTTC.

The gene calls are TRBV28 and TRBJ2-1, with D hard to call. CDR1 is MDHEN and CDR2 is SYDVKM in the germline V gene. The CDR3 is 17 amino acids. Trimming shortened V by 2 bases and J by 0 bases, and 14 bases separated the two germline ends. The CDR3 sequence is CASSLRVTPRSYNEQFF. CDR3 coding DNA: TGTGCCAGCAGTTTACGGGTTACACCCCGCTCCTACAATGAGCAGTTCTTC.

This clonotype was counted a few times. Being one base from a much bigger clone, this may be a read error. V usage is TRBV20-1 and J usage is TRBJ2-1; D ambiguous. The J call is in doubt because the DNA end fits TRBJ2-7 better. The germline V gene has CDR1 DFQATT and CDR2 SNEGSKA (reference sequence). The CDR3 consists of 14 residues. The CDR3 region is CSARVPGSYNEQYF. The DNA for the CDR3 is TGCAGTGCTAGAGTCCCGGGCTCCTACAATGAGCAGTACTTC.

In DNA, the CDR3 is TGTGCCAGCAGACAAACGGGGGCCTATGGCTACACCTTC. This gives the protein CASRQTGAYGYTF. V usage is TRBV12-3 or TRBV12-4 and J usage is TRBJ1-2; possibly TRBD1 for D (6 bases). The germline V and J ends were trimmed by 6 bases and 4 bases, with 12 bases remaining between them. The CDR3 is 13 amino acids.

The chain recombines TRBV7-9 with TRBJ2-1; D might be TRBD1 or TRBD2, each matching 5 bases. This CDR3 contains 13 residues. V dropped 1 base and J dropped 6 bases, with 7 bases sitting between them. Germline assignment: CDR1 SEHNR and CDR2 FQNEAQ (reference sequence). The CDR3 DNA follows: TGTGCCAGCAGCTTAGAGAGGGGCAATGAGCAGTTCTTC. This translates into CASSLERGNEQFF.

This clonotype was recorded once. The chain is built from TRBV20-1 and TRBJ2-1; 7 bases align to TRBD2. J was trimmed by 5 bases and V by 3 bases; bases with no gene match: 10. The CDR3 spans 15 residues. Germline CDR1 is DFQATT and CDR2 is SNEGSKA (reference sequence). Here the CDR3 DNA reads TGCAGTGCTAGTGAATCAGCGGGGAAAGACAATGAGCAGTTCTTC. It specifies CSASESAGKDNEQFF.

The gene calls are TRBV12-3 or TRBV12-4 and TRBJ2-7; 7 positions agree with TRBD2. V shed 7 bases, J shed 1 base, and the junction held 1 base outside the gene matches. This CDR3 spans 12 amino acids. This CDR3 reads CASIGGSYEQYF. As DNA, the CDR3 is TGTGCCAGCATCGGGGGGTCCTACGAGCAGTACTTC.

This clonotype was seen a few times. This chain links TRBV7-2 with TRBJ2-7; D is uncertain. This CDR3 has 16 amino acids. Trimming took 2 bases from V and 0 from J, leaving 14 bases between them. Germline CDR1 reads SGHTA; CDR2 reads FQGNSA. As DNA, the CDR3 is TGTGCCAGCAGCTTAACCCTGTGGGCTCTCTCCTACGAGCAGTACTTC. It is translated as CASSLTLWALSYEQYF.

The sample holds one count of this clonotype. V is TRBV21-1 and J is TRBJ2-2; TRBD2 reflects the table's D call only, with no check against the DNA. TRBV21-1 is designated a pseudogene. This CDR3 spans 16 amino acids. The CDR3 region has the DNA TGTGCCAGCAGCATGGGAGGGCCAGGACTCACCGGGGAGCTGTTTTTT. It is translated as CASSMGGPGLTGELFF.

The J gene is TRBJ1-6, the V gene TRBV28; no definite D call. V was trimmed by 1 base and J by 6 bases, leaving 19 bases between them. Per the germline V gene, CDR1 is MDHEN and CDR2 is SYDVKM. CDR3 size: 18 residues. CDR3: CASSLSAGRSPLNSPLHF. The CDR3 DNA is TGTGCCAGCAGTTTATCCGCCGGGAGGAGTCCCCTTAATTCACCCCTCCACTTT.

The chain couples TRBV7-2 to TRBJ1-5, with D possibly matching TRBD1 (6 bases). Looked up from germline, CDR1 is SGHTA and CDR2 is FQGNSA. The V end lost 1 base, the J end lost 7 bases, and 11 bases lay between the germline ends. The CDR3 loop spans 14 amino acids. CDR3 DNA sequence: TGTGCCAGCAGCTTAGGGGACAAGTTCCAGCCCCAGCATTTT. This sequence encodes CASSLGDKFQPQHF.

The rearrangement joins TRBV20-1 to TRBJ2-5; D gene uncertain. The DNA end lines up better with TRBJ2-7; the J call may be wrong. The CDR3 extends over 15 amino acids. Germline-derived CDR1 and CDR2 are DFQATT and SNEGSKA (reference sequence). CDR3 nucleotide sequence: TGCAGTGCTCCACCGGCCAAGGGCGTCCTCTACGAGCAGTACTTC. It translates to CSAPPAKGVLYEQYF.

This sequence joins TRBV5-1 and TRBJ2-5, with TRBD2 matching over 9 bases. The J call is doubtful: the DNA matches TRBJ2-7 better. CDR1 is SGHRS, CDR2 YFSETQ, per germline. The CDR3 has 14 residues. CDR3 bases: TGCGCCAGCAGCCCTTTAGCGGGAGCCTACGAGCAGTACTTC. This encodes CASSPLAGAYEQYF.

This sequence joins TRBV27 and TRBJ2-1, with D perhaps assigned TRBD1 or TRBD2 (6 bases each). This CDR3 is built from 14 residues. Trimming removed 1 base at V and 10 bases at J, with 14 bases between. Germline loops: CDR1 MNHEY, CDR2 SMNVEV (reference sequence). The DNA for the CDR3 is TGTGCCAGCAGTTTATTCCAGCGGAGGGGGGAGCAGTTCTTC. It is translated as CASSLFQRRGEQFF.

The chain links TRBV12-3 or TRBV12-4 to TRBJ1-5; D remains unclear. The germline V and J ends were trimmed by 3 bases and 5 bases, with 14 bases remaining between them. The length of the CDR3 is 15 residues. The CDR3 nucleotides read TGTGCCAGCAGTTTTTCTTCTGGGCTCGATCAGCCCCAGCATTTT. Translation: CASSFSSGLDQPQHF.

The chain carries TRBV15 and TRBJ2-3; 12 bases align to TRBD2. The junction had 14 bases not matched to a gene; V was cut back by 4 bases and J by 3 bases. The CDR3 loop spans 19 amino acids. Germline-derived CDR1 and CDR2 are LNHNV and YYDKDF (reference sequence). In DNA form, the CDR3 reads TGTGCCACCAGCACCCTGGAGCCGTCACTAGCGGGAGGTACAGATACGCAGTATTTT. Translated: CATSTLEPSLAGGTDTQYF.

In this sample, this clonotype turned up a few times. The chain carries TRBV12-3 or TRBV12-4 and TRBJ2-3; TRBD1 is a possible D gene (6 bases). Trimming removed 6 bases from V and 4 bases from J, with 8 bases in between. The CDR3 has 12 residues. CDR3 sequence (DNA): TGTGCCAGCAGGGGGGCTGCAGATACGCAGTATTTT. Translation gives CASRGAADTQYF.

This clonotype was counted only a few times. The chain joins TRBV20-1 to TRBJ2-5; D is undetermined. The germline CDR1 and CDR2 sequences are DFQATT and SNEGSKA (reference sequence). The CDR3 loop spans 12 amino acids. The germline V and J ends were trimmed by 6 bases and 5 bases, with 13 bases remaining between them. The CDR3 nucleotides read TGCAGTGCCTCAAAAGGGTTGGAGACCCAGTACTTC. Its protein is CSASKGLETQYF.

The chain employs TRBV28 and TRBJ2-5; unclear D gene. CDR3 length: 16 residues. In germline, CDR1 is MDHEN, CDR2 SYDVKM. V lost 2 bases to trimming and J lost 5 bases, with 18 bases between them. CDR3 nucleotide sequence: TGTGCCAGCAGTTTAGGCCCACGGCCGTTGACGGAGACCCAGTACTTC. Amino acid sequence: CASSLGPRPLTETQYF.

Here the CDR3 DNA reads TGCAGCGTTGAATTAACGACTGGGCGGGGGGGCCCGGATACGCAGTATTTT. This gives the protein CSVELTTGRGGPDTQYF. The chain employs TRBV29-1 and TRBJ2-3; 9 bases are shared with TRBD2. Germline V gene sequence: CDR1 SQVTM, CDR2 ANQGSEA. The CDR3 loop spans 17 amino acids. Trimming at V came to 2 bases and at J to 6 bases, leaving 15 bases not matched to a gene.

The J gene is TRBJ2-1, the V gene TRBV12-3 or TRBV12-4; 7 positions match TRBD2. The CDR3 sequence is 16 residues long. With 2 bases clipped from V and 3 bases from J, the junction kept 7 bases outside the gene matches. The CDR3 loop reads CASSLLSGAGYNEQFF. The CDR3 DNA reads TGTGCCAGCAGTTTACTCAGCGGGGCGGGCTACAATGAGCAGTTCTTC.